This T cell receptor beta chain was captured by sequencing in a study of shared clonotypes between healthy human individuals. Study-wide context: The donor group consisted of two women and a few men, aged 18 to 49.

Only in-frame clones appear in the TCRdb table, and some are missing; sequencing was by immunoSEQ multiplex PCR. The table lists some 2,400,000 clones, almost 96% of them singletons, with approximately 0.13% in the top ten. CDR1 and CDR2 (germline): KGHSH, LQKENI. Trimming at V came to 3 bases and at J to 2 bases, leaving 6 bases not matched to a gene. The CDR3 spans 15 residues. The TCR was taken from a young man in good health. The J gene is TRBJ2-5, the V gene TRBV18; 7 nucleotides agree with TRBD2. The specimen sequenced was naive CD4+ T cells sorted from blood. Noted subset: CD45RA+ positively selected. The CDR3 nucleotides are TGTGCCAGCTCACCCAAGCGGGATCGACAAGAGACCCAGTACTTC. Protein: CASSPKRDRQETQYF.